This entry lists 8 T cell receptor beta chains sequenced from one sample in a study of beta chain features in type 1 diabetes. Sequencing targeted expressed TCRB transcripts, as all isolated RNA had been reverse transcribed. TCRdb's table, derived via immunoSEQ multiplex PCR, lists solely in-frame clones and lacks some. The data contain roughly 310,000 clones, around 10% of them singletons. Sequences were obtained from naive CD4+ T cells from blood. Source of these receptors: a woman aged 25 to 39 in good health.

The chain joins TRBV7-9 to TRBJ2-7; D gene ambiguous. This CDR3 is built from 13 residues. Germline V gene lookup returns CDR1 SEHNR and CDR2 FQNEAQ (reference sequence). V was cut by 1 base and J by 2 bases, with 6 bases left in between. CDR3 region: CASSLGRTYEQYF. CDR3 DNA: TGTGCCAGCAGCTTAGGCAGGACCTACGAGCAGTACTTC. Using reference TRBV7-9 and TRBJ2-7 for the parts outside the CDR3, the full variable domain is DTGVSQNPRHKITKRGQNVTFRCDPISEHNRLYWYRQTLGQGPEFLTYFQNEAQLEKSRLLSDRFSAERPKGSFSTLEIQRTEQGDSAMYLCASSLGRTYEQYFGPGTRLTVT.

CDR3 region: CASSYSGGNYGYTF. The DNA for the CDR3 is TGTGCCAGCAGTTACTCCGGCGGGAACTATGGCTACACCTTC. The chain carries TRBV6-5 and TRBJ1-2; D is unclear. Trimming shortened V by 0 bases and J by 2 bases, and 7 bases separated the two germline ends. The CDR3 is 14 residues long. Germline loops: CDR1 MNHEY, CDR2 SVGAGI.

The chain has TRBV30 and TRBJ1-3, with D maybe TRBD1 (6 bases). V was trimmed by 0 bases and J by 3 bases, leaving 12 bases between them. The CDR3 is 15 residues long. CDR1 is GTSNPN, CDR2 SVGIG, per germline (reference sequence). DNA of the CDR3: TGTGCCTGGAGTGTACTGACAGGAGGTGGAAACACCATATATTTT. This codes for CAWSVLTGGGNTIYF.

This clone occurred a few times. The rearrangement uses TRBV11-1 and TRBJ2-7, with a weak D call TRBD1 (6 bases). V lost 0 bases and J 4 bases, leaving 13 bases between the germline ends. The CDR3 consists of 15 residues. Germline assignment: CDR1 SGHAT and CDR2 FQDESV (reference sequence). The CDR3: CASSLAQGMVYEQYF. CDR3 nucleotide sequence: TGTGCCAGCAGCTTAGCACAGGGTATGGTGTACGAGCAGTACTTC.

This chain joins TRBV29-1 and TRBJ2-3; 10 bases are shared with TRBD2. This CDR3 region has 15 residues. Germline-derived CDR1 and CDR2 are SQVTM and ANQGSEA. The V and J ends lost 1 base and 4 bases, in that order; junction bases with no gene match: 5. CDR3: CSVEGISGRPDTQYF. In nucleotides, the CDR3 is TGCAGCGTTGAAGGTATTAGCGGGAGGCCAGATACGCAGTATTTT.

This clone was seen a handful of times. At one end, the junction sequence differs from germline, possibly due to a read error. The rearrangement joins TRBV14 to TRBJ2-3, with unresolved D. This CDR3 contains 11 residues. From germline, CDR1 is SGHDN and CDR2 FVKESK. The chain's CDR3 is CASSQGTNAYF. As DNA, the CDR3 is TGTGCCAGCAGTCAAGGCACAAACGCGTATTTT.

This clone was counted a few times. The chain couples TRBV7-2 to TRBJ2-7; D is unclear. CDR3 size: 14 residues. Per germline, CDR1 SGHTA and CDR2 FQGNSA. Deletions cut 5 bases from V and 2 bases from J, with 13 bases between. The CDR3 sequence: CASSLLGRTYEQYF. For the CDR3, the DNA is TGTGCCAGCAGCCTCCTGGGCCGAACCTACGAGCAGTACTTC.

The CDR3 DNA sequence: TGTGCCAGTAAAACCGGGACAGGGATAGAGACCCAGTACTTC. Protein: CASKTGTGIETQYF. The chain has TRBV19 and TRBJ2-5; TRBD1 agrees at 9 bases. The V and J ends lost 7 bases and 4 bases, in that order; junction bases with no gene match: 7. The V gene's germline CDR1 is LNHDA and CDR2 SQIVND (reference sequence). The CDR3 is 14 amino acids.